This T cell receptor (beta chain) was obtained from a study of post-analysis software for immune sequencing data. In the case of this clonotype: The antigen is not known.

V shed 1 base and J shed 8 bases, with 18 bases lying between them. CDR3 length: 16 amino acids. The germline CDR1 and CDR2 sequences are MGHRA and YSYEKL. The library was made from cDNA and included unique molecular identifiers. Once about 0.95 to 10 million T cells were used, about half a million cDNA molecules resulted. TCRdb redid the calling of the PCR reads with MiXCR, one entry per CDR3 protein. The table has under 650,000 distinct CDR3 sequences, roughly 45% seen once. Broader study findings: Pronounced co-clustering by F measure was evident among identically batched samples. In patients, TRBV5-6, TRBV5-1 and TRBV20-1 belonged to four or five TRBV segments found more frequently than in controls. Relative to controls, patients with multiple sclerosis showed significantly lower normalized Chao1 diversity.

This TCR was recovered from a girl between 5 and 17 years old with multiple sclerosis. Sequencing was performed on blood. The V call is TRBV4-1, the J call TRBJ2-1, with TRBD2 as a possible D gene (5 bases). CDR3 sequence (DNA): TGCGCCAGCAGCCAAGGACTACTCAGGCGGACGCATGAGCAGTTCTTC. This sequence encodes CASSQGLLRRTHEQFF.